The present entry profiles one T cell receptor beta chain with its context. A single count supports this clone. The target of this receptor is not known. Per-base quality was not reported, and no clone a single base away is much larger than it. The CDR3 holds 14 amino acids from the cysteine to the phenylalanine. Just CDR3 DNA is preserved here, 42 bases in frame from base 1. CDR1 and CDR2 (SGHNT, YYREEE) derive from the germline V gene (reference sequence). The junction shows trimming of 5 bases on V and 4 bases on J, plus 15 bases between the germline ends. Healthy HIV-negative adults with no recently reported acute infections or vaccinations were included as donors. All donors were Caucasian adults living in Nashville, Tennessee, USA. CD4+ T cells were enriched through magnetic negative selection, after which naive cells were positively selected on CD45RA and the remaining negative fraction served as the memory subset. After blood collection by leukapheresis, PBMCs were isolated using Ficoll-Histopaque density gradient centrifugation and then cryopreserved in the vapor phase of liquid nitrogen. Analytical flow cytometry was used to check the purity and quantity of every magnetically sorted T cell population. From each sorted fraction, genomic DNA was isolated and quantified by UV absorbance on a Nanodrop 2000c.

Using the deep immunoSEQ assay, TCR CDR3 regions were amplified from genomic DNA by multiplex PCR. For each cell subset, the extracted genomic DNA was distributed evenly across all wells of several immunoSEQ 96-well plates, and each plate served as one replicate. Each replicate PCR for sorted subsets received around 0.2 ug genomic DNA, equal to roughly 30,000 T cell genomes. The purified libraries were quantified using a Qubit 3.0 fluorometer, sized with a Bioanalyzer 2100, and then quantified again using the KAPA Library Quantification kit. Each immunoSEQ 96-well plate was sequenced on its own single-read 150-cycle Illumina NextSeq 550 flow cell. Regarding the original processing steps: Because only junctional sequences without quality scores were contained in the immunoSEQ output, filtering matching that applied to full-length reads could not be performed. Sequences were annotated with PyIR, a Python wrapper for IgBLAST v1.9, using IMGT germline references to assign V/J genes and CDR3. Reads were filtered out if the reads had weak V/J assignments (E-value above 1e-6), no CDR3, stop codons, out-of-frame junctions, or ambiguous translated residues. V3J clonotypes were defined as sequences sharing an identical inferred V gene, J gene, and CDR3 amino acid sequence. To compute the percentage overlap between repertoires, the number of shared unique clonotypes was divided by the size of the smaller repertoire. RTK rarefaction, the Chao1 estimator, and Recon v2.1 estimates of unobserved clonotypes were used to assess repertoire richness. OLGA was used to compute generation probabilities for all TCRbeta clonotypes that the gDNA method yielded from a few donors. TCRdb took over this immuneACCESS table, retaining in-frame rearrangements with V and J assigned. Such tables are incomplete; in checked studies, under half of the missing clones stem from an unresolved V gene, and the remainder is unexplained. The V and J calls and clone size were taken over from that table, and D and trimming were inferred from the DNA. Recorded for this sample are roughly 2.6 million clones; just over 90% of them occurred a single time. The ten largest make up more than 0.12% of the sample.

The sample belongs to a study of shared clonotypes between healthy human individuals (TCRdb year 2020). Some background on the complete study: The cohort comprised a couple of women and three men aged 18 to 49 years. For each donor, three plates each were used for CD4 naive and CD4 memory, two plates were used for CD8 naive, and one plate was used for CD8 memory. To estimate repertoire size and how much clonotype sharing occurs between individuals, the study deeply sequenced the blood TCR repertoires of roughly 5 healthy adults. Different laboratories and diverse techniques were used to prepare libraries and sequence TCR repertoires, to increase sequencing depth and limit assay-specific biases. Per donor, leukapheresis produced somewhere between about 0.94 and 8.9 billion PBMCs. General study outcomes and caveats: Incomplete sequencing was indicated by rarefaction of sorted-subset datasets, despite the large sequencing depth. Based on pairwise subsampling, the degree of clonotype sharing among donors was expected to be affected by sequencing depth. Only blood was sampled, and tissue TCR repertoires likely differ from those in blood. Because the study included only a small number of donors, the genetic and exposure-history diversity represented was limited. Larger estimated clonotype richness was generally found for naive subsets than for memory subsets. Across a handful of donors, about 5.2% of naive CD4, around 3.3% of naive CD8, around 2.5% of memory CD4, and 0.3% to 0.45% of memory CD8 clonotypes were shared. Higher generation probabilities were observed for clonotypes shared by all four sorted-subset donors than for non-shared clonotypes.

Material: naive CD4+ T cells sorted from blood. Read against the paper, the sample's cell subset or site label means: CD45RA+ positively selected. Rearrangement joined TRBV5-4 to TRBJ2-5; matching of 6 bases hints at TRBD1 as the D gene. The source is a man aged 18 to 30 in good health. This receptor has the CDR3 CASRTGGTRETQYF. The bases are TGTGCCAGCAGGACAGGAGGAACAAGAGAGACCCAGTACTTC.